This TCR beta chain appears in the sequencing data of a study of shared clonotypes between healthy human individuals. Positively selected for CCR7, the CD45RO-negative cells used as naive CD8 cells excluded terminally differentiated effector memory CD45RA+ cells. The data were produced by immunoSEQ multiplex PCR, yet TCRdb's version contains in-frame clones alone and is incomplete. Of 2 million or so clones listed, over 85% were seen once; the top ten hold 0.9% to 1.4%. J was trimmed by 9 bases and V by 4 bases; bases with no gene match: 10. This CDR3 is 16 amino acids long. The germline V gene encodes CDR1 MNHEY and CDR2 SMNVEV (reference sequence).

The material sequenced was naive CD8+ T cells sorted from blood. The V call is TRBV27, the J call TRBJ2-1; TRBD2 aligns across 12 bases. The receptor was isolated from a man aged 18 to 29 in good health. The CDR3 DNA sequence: TGTGCCAGCAGTTCCTACTCACTAGCGGGAGGCGGTGAGCAGTTCTTC. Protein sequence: CASSSYSLAGGGEQFF.